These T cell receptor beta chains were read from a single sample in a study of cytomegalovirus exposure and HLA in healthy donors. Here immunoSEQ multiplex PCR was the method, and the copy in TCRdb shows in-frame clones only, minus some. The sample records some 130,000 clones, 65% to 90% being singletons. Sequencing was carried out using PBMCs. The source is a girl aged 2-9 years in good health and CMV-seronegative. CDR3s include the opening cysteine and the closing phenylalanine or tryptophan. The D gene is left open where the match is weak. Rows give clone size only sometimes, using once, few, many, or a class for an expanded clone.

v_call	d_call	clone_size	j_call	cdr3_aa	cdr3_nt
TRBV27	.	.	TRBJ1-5	CASSTTGPNQPQHF	TGTGCCAGCAGTACCACAGGGCCTAATCAGCCCCAGCATTTT
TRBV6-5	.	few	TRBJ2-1	CASSYSTEDEQFF	TGTGCCAGCAGTTACTCGACTGAGGATGAGCAGTTCTTC
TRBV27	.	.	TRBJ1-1	CASSLLFDRGEAFF	TGTGCCAGCAGTTTACTTTTCGACAGAGGTGAAGCTTTCTTT
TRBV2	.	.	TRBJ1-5	CASSVVEGDYHSNQPQHF	TGTGCCAGCAGTGTGGTCGAAGGGGACTACCATAGCAATCAGCCCCAGCATTTT
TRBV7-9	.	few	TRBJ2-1	CASSGRDNSGDEQFF	TGTGCCAGCAGCGGCCGGGACAACAGTGGAGATGAGCAGTTCTTC
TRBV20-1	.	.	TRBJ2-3	CSAETYTQYF	TGCAGTGCCGAAACTTATACGCAGTATTTT
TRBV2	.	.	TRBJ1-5	CASNLFRANQPQHF	TGTGCCAGCAACCTCTTCAGGGCCAATCAGCCCCAGCATTTT
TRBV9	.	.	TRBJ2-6	CASSSEGGANVLTF	TGTGCCAGCAGCTCGGAGGGCGGGGCCAACGTCCTGACTTTC
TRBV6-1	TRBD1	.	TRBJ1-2	CASSDIGTGSYGYTF	TGTGCCAGCAGTGATATAGGGACAGGGTCCTATGGCTACACCTTC
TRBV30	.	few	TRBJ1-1	CAWTVSMNTEAFF	TGTGCCTGGACAGTATCCATGAACACTGAAGCTTTCTTT